This T cell receptor beta chain came from a study of T-cell reconstitution after alpha-beta-depleted transplantation in children. Unique molecular identifiers were used in preparing the TCRbeta library. In TCRdb, the PCR reads were re-called with MiXCR into one record per CDR3 protein. Of approximately 240,000 distinct CDR3 sequences in the sample, under 13% are singletons; the top ten hold roughly 28%. Study observations and caveats: Most T-cell counts and diversity one year after the transplant came from T cells that were newly produced. There were reportedly several hundred expanded graft clones from which alpha-beta T cells came about two months after transplant. Recipient T cells and thymic progenitors that survived gave rise to the high TCRbeta diversity observed at day 60 in some patients.

This clonotype showed up just a few times. Its antigen is undetermined. The TCR comes from a child younger than two with acute myeloid leukemia, due to receive a stem cell transplant. The material sequenced was PBMCs, taken before TCRalphabeta/CD19-depleted stem cell transplant.

The CDR3: CASKPGTSANEQFF. The CDR3 DNA follows: TGCGCCAGCAAACCCGGGACTAGCGCCAATGAGCAGTTCTTC. This sequence joins TRBV5-1 and TRBJ2-1, with 10 bases matching TRBD2. CDR3 size: 14 residues. Trimming took 6 bases from V and 6 from J; bases not matched to a gene: 6. Germline V gives CDR1 SGHRS, CDR2 YFSETQ.